One sample yielded the 16 T cell receptor beta chains listed below, sequenced in a study of T cell responses to AZD1222 COVID-19 vaccine. Clones were read by immunoSEQ multiplex PCR, and TCRdb kept only the in-frame ones, dropping some. This table holds some 150,000 clones, approximately 90% found once. The source material was peripheral blood, sampled 28 days after the second AZD1222 dose. These receptor sequences come from an adult who received the AZD1222 COVID-19 vaccine.

The table lists this clone with a count of one. The chain couples TRBV6-5 to TRBJ1-2, with TRBD1 matching 7 bases. The ends lost 4 bases at V and 4 bases at J; junction bases unmatched: 9. CDR1 and CDR2 from the germline V gene are MNHEY and SVGAGI. This CDR3 region has 15 residues. The DNA for the CDR3 is TGTGCCAGCAGTTTACAGGGACAGTCGGCCTATGGCTACACCTTC. It yields the protein CASSLQGQSAYGYTF.

This chain links TRBV20-1 with TRBJ1-4; possibly TRBD1 for D (5 bases). From germline, CDR1 is DFQATT and CDR2 SNEGSKA (reference sequence). Trimming removed 3 bases from V and 0 bases from J, with 8 bases in between. The CDR3 loop spans 14 amino acids. CDR3 coding DNA: TGCAGTGCTAGTTTGGGGCCAACTAATGAAAAACTGTTTTTT. It codes for CSASLGPTNEKLFF.

V gene TRBV6-5 combines with J gene TRBJ2-2, with a tentative D call TRBD2 (6 bases). Germline V lookup: CDR1 MNHEY, CDR2 SVGAGI. Trimming removed 7 bases at V and 2 bases at J, with 11 bases between. The CDR3 loop spans 14 amino acids. This CDR3 reads CASKRDSNTGELFF. CDR3 sequence (DNA): TGTGCCAGCAAGAGGGACTCCAACACCGGGGAGCTGTTTTTT.

The gene calls are TRBV11-3 and TRBJ1-1; 9 bases map to TRBD1. Germline V gene sequence: CDR1 SGHNT, CDR2 YENEEA. This CDR3 is built from 17 residues. With 1 base clipped from V and 1 base from J, the junction kept 7 bases outside the gene matches. DNA of the CDR3: TGTGCCAGCAGCTTAGGGACAGGGGCGCGAGCGAACACTGAAGCTTTCTTT. This codes for CASSLGTGARANTEAFF.

V is TRBV19 and J is TRBJ1-4; TRBD1 matches 10 bases. The CDR3 is 17 amino acids. Looked up from germline, CDR1 is LNHDA and CDR2 is SQIVND (reference sequence). The trim removed 5 bases at V and 5 bases at J, leaving 11 bases unmatched. The CDR3 nucleotides read TGTGCCAGTAGTCCCCGGGACAGGGGCGTCCCAAATGAAAAACTGTTTTTT. Translation gives CASSPRDRGVPNEKLFF.

The gene calls are TRBV30 and TRBJ1-1, with D possibly TRBD1 on 5 matching bases. The CDR3 is made up of 10 amino acids. Per the germline V gene, CDR1 is GTSNPN and CDR2 is SVGIG (reference sequence). The V and J ends lost 5 bases and 4 bases respectively, with 5 bases between them. The CDR3 protein is CAWGGTEAFF. Here the CDR3 DNA reads TGTGCCTGGGGGGGCACTGAAGCTTTCTTT.

The chain uses TRBV10-3 and TRBJ2-1; the D gene is possibly TRBD2 (7 bases). V was shortened by 6 bases and J by 10 bases, with 19 bases between the two germline ends. Germline CDR1 is ENHRY and CDR2 is SYGVKD. The CDR3 consists of 14 residues. CDR3 region: CAIRLSERGGEQFF. As DNA, the CDR3 is TGTGCCATCAGGCTAAGCGAGAGGGGGGGGGAGCAGTTCTTC.

The V call is TRBV7-2, the J call TRBJ2-7, with D unclear. This CDR3 has 12 amino acids. The germline V and J ends were trimmed by 5 bases and 0 bases, with 5 bases remaining between them. The germline V gene has CDR1 SGHTA and CDR2 FQGNSA. The CDR3 here is CASSASSYEQYF. The CDR3 DNA reads as TGTGCCAGCAGCGCGAGCTCCTACGAGCAGTACTTC.

This chain links TRBV4-1 with TRBJ2-1, with 8 bases that match TRBD2. This CDR3 comprises 16 residues. Germline values: CDR1 MGHRA, CDR2 YSYEKL. Trimming took 1 base from V and 2 from J; bases not matched to a gene: 4. CDR3 bases: TGCGCCAGCAGCCAAGCGGAGACTAGCGCCTACAATGAGCAGTTCTTC. Protein product: CASSQAETSAYNEQFF.

The gene calls are TRBV4-1 and TRBJ1-2; TRBD1 matches 7 bases. V lost 4 bases and J lost 14; bases outside the gene matches: 19. Germline CDR1 reads MGHRA; CDR2 reads YSYEKL. The CDR3 spans 15 residues. The CDR3 coding sequence is TGCGCCAGCAGCCCCCTGCTTCGGACAGGTCGCCCGGGGACCTTC. Encoded protein: CASSPLLRTGRPGTF.

The chain has TRBV5-1 and TRBJ2-1, with 7 bases lining up with TRBD1. J lost 4 bases, V lost 5 bases, and 6 bases had no gene match. This CDR3 contains 14 residues. Per the germline V gene, CDR1 is SGHRS and CDR2 is YFSETQ. In DNA form, the CDR3 reads TGCGCCAGCAGTTTGAGGGGACAGTACAATGAGCAGTTCTTC. It encodes CASSLRGQYNEQFF.

The chain links TRBV5-1 to TRBJ1-3, with a possible D match to TRBD1 (5 bases). Deletions cut 4 bases from V and 0 bases from J, with 14 bases between. The CDR3 covers 16 residues. Germline V gene data show CDR1 as SGHRS and CDR2 as YFSETQ. The CDR3 here is CASSSRAFDSGNTIYF. In DNA, the CDR3 is TGCGCCAGCAGCAGCAGGGCCTTCGACTCTGGAAACACCATATATTTT.

The chain recombines TRBV30 with TRBJ1-1; no clear D gene. Germline V CDR1 and CDR2: GTSNPN, SVGIG (reference sequence). V was shortened by 2 bases and J by 8 bases, with 15 bases between the two germline ends. This CDR3 is built from 13 residues. The chain's CDR3 is CAWSKTGIREAFF. CDR3 coding DNA: TGTGCCTGGAGTAAGACCGGGATCCGAGAAGCTTTCTTT.

The chain couples TRBV20-1 to TRBJ2-5; D is unclear. V lost 6 bases, J lost 2 bases, and 13 bases lay in between. The CDR3 covers 13 residues. From germline, CDR1 is DFQATT and CDR2 SNEGSKA (reference sequence). For the CDR3, the DNA is TGCAGTGCAAGTCGCGGTTTGCAAGAGACCCAGTACTTC. Protein sequence: CSASRGLQETQYF.

This chain links TRBV27 with TRBJ2-1; D is undetermined. This CDR3 contains 16 residues. V dropped 4 bases and J dropped 3 bases, with 16 bases sitting between them. Germline V gene sequence: CDR1 MNHEY, CDR2 SMNVEV (reference sequence). This chain's CDR3 is CASSSPAPEDYNEQFF. CDR3 coding DNA: TGTGCCAGCAGTTCGCCGGCCCCCGAAGACTACAATGAGCAGTTCTTC.

In this sample, this clone turned up once. The CDR3: CASSFPRKDEQYF. CDR3 coding DNA: TGTGCCAGCAGCTTCCCCAGAAAGGACGAGCAGTACTTC. The rearrangement joins TRBV7-2 to TRBJ2-7; D unclear. The CDR3 runs 13 residues. Trimming removed 3 bases at V and 5 bases at J, with 11 bases between. Germline loops: CDR1 SGHTA, CDR2 FQGNSA.